Listed below are T cell receptor beta chains from one sample, sequenced in a study of T-cell reconstitution after alpha-beta-depleted transplantation in children. TCRdb re-called the PCR reads with MiXCR, one entry per CDR3 protein. The sample includes about 610,000 distinct CDR3 sequences, over 9.5% of them seen just once. The sequencing used PBMCs from the stem cell graft donor, collected from the stem cell graft. All receptors come from a human donor who donated a stem cell graft to a child with acute myeloid leukemia. Both conserved end residues are part of each CDR3. A D gene is named only where the DNA matches it firmly. The size field is filled for only some rows; it gives once, few, many or a size class.

>TRBV20-1|many|TRBJ2-1|NA
TGCAGTGCCCGGGAACTAACCCTCTTGAATGAGCAGTTCTTC
CSARELTLLNEQFF
>TRBV20-1|few|TRBJ1-2|NA
TGCAGTGCGAGAAGGGTGTATGGCTACACCTTC
CSARRVYGYTF
>TRBV20-1|NA|TRBJ2-1|TRBD1
TGCAGTGCTAGGAAAGGTCCGGACAGGCCTCTCGGTGAGCAGTTCTTC
CSARKGPDRPLGEQFF
>TRBV10-3|NA|TRBJ2-5|NA
TGTGCCATCAGCCGGACTGACCAAGAGACCCAGTACTTC
CAISRTDQETQYF
>TRBV20-1|few|TRBJ2-1|TRBD2
TGCAGTGCTAGACTAGCGGGAGGACGCTCCTACAATGAGCAGTTCTTC
CSARLAGGRSYNEQFF
>TRBV29-1|few|TRBJ2-3|NA
TGCAGCAAAAGGGGGGCAAGTGCGGATACGCAGTATTTT
CSKRGASADTQYF
>TRBV7-9|few|TRBJ1-2|TRBD1
TGTGCCAGCAGCCTTCAGGGGGGCCCCTTTACTATGAGCTACACCTTC
CASSLQGGPFTMSYTF
>TRBV29-1|many|TRBJ2-1|TRBD2
TGCAGCGTCACTAGCGGGTCCCTCTACAATGAGCAGTTCTTC
CSVTSGSLYNEQFF
>TRBV29-1|many|TRBJ2-4|NA
TGCAGCGTTGAAGTAAAGAGACTAGCCAAAAACATTCAGTACTTC
CSVEVKRLAKNIQYF
>TRBV4-3|many|TRBJ2-1|NA
TGCGCCAGCAGCCAAGATCTGGTTGTGACGGGAGAAGCACAGTTCTTC
CASSQDLVVTGEAQFF
>TRBV6-5|NA|TRBJ1-3|TRBD1
TGTGCCAGCAGTTACGGGATGCCGACAGGGAATAGAAACACCATATATTTT
CASSYGMPTGNRNTIYF
>TRBV20-1|many|TRBJ2-1|NA
TGCAGTGCTAGGGTTCCTCCCTACAATGAGCAGTTCTTC
CSARVPPYNEQFF
>TRBV5-6|NA|TRBJ2-7|NA
TGTGCCAGCAGCTTGTATAGGGGCTCTACAATTATCTACGAGCAGTACTTC
CASSLYRGSTIIYEQYF
>TRBV6-1|NA|TRBJ1-4|NA
TGTGCCAGCAGTGCGGGCCCACTCGTGGAACTGTTTTTT
CASSAGPLVELFF
>TRBV20-1|few|TRBJ2-7|TRBD2
TGCAGTGCTATTGGGACTAGCGGATTTTACTTC
CSAIGTSGFYF
>TRBV7-2|NA|TRBJ2-1|NA
TGTGCCAGCACCGGTGGGCGGACAGGGGACGGGGGGGAGTTCTTC
CASTGGRTGDGGEFF
>TRBV7-2|once|TRBJ2-1|TRBD2
TGTGCCAGCAGCTTATCTAGCGGAGACTCCTACAATGAGCAGTTCTTC
CASSLSSGDSYNEQFF
>TRBV28|few|TRBJ2-4|NA
TGTGCCAGCAGTTCAGCAAAGGGACCTATAGCCAAAAACATTCAGTACTTC
CASSSAKGPIAKNIQYF
>TRBV7-2|NA|TRBJ2-3|TRBD2
TGTGCCAGCAGCTCCAGCGGGACTAGATATTCAGATACGCAGTATTTT
CASSSSGTRYSDTQYF
>TRBV15|many|TRBJ2-7|TRBD1
TGTGCCACCAGCAGAGATAAATTAGGGACAGGGGACTACGAGCAGTACTTC
CATSRDKLGTGDYEQYF
>TRBV6-2/TRBV6-3|few|TRBJ2-2|TRBD1
TGTGCCAGCAGTTCTAACAGGGGGAGCACCGGGGAGCTGTTTTTT
CASSSNRGSTGELFF
>TRBV10-3|many|TRBJ2-7|NA
TGTGCCATCAAGAAGGGGACCTACGAGCAGTACTTC
CAIKKGTYEQYF
>TRBV5-1|NA|TRBJ1-4|NA
TGCGCCAGCAGCTTGTTATCGGGGGCGAATGAAAAACTGTTTTTT
CASSLLSGANEKLFF